This is a list of T cell receptor beta chains from one sample in a study of cytomegalovirus exposure and HLA in healthy donors. Repertoires were generated with immunoSEQ multiplex PCR, while TCRdb's copy carries only in-frame clones and drops some. In the table there are approximately 220,000 clones, around 76% of which are singletons. Sequenced input: PBMCs. These receptors were collected from a man aged 18-30 years in good health and CMV-seronegative. Each CDR3 is given with its conserved first and last residue.

j_call: TRBJ2-7; v_call: TRBV2; cdr3_aa: CASSHLVGGGGWQYF
j_call: TRBJ2-7; v_call: TRBV7-3; cdr3_aa: CASSLSRVESYEQYF
j_call: TRBJ1-1; v_call: TRBV2; cdr3_aa: CASSETVGNTEAFF
j_call: TRBJ2-5; v_call: TRBV6-5; cdr3_aa: CASSRTGVFGETQYF
j_call: TRBJ2-7; v_call: TRBV9; cdr3_aa: CASSVGASNSYEQYF
j_call: TRBJ2-2; v_call: TRBV2; cdr3_aa: CASSMSLAGPNTGELFF
j_call: TRBJ1-1; v_call: TRBV15; cdr3_aa: CATSRSQVNTEAFF
j_call: TRBJ2-7; v_call: TRBV5-6; cdr3_aa: CASSLQGSLEQYF
j_call: TRBJ2-7; v_call: TRBV5-1; cdr3_aa: CASSLAGVGMAYEQYF
j_call: TRBJ1-1; v_call: TRBV28; cdr3_aa: CASSLKSGYTEAFF
j_call: TRBJ2-2; v_call: TRBV11-3; cdr3_aa: CASSLDLRGELFF
j_call: TRBJ2-6; v_call: TRBV11-2; cdr3_aa: CASSLGHRSSGANVLTF
j_call: TRBJ1-5; v_call: TRBV5-8; cdr3_aa: CASKGGQNNQPQHF
j_call: TRBJ1-1; v_call: TRBV6-1; cdr3_aa: CASSDDGQGVGTEAFF
j_call: TRBJ1-2; v_call: TRBV30; cdr3_aa: CAWIRGWETNGYTF
j_call: TRBJ2-7; v_call: TRBV11-2; cdr3_aa: CASSVGQAYEQYF
j_call: TRBJ2-1; v_call: TRBV5-1; cdr3_aa: CASSPEGQNYNEQFF
j_call: TRBJ2-5; v_call: TRBV4-2; cdr3_aa: CASSQDSGETQYF
j_call: TRBJ2-1; v_call: TRBV19; cdr3_aa: CASRLSSSGSSYNEQFF
j_call: TRBJ1-3; v_call: TRBV2; cdr3_aa: CASGQAMNTIYF
j_call: TRBJ2-5; v_call: TRBV7-9; cdr3_aa: CASSIRGRQETQYF
j_call: TRBJ2-2; v_call: TRBV6-6; cdr3_aa: CASRARGGYTGELFF
j_call: TRBJ2-1; v_call: TRBV5-1; cdr3_aa: CASSRGLAGGYNEQFF
j_call: TRBJ2-5; v_call: TRBV5-1; cdr3_aa: CASSLSGGHQETQYF
j_call: TRBJ2-3; v_call: TRBV30; cdr3_aa: CASKILAIGDTQYF
j_call: TRBJ1-5; v_call: TRBV7-9; cdr3_aa: CASSLTGGNQPQHF
j_call: TRBJ2-7; v_call: TRBV6-4; cdr3_aa: CASSYRGYEQYF
j_call: TRBJ2-3; v_call: TRBV7-8; cdr3_aa: CASSLARRALAGASDTQYF
j_call: TRBJ1-3; v_call: TRBV12-5; cdr3_aa: CASGLVRTSGNTIYF
j_call: TRBJ2-5; v_call: TRBV7-9; cdr3_aa: CASRGGKEETQYF
j_call: TRBJ2-2; v_call: TRBV9; cdr3_aa: CASSVVPGNGELFF
j_call: TRBJ2-1; v_call: TRBV4-2; cdr3_aa: CASSSLGSGNSYNEQFF
j_call: TRBJ2-7; v_call: TRBV5-1; cdr3_aa: CASSMGLAGPYEQYF
j_call: TRBJ2-3; v_call: TRBV18; cdr3_aa: CASSSRDRIDTQYF
j_call: TRBJ2-3; v_call: TRBV4-2; cdr3_aa: CASSQPLEGTDTQYF
j_call: -; v_call: TRBV10-3; cdr3_aa: CAIRDYYEQYF
j_call: TRBJ2-2; v_call: TRBV25-1; cdr3_aa: CASSPAEGTGELFF
j_call: TRBJ1-1; v_call: TRBV5-1; cdr3_aa: CASSEYMNTEAFF
j_call: TRBJ1-2; v_call: TRBV2; cdr3_aa: CASNNQGVHGYTF
j_call: TRBJ1-5; v_call: TRBV28; cdr3_aa: CASLNGNRGNQPQHF
j_call: TRBJ2-1; v_call: TRBV5-1; cdr3_aa: CASSRDSALLNNEQFF
j_call: TRBJ2-1; v_call: TRBV6-5; cdr3_aa: CASSPGTGFYNEQFF
j_call: TRBJ2-5; v_call: TRBV5-4; cdr3_aa: CASSSRETQYF
j_call: TRBJ1-2; v_call: TRBV7-9; cdr3_aa: CSSSFTGEGNGYTF
j_call: TRBJ2-1; v_call: TRBV9; cdr3_aa: CASSVASGRGSYNEQFF
j_call: TRBJ1-1; v_call: TRBV4-1; cdr3_aa: CASSRPGQGSEAFF
j_call: TRBJ2-7; v_call: TRBV9; cdr3_aa: CASSGLTGGEQYF
j_call: TRBJ1-4; v_call: TRBV10-3; cdr3_aa: CAIGESETGGEKLFF
j_call: TRBJ2-7; v_call: TRBV5-1; cdr3_aa: CASSFQNEQYF
j_call: TRBJ1-4; v_call: TRBV19; cdr3_aa: CASTRGTGDSELFF
j_call: TRBJ2-1; v_call: TRBV2; cdr3_aa: CASSEGLAGSGDEQFF
j_call: TRBJ1-1; v_call: TRBV5-1; cdr3_aa: CASSTGQSMNTEAFF
j_call: TRBJ1-3; v_call: TRBV5-1; cdr3_aa: CASSFGRGSGNTIYF
j_call: TRBJ2-1; v_call: TRBV30; cdr3_aa: CAWSHVGGNEQFF
j_call: TRBJ2-7; v_call: TRBV29-1; cdr3_aa: CSVVRSTTYEQYF
j_call: -; v_call: TRBV6-1; cdr3_aa: CASSGQGYEQYF
j_call: TRBJ2-2; v_call: TRBV11-2; cdr3_aa: CASSLVRGAGGELFF